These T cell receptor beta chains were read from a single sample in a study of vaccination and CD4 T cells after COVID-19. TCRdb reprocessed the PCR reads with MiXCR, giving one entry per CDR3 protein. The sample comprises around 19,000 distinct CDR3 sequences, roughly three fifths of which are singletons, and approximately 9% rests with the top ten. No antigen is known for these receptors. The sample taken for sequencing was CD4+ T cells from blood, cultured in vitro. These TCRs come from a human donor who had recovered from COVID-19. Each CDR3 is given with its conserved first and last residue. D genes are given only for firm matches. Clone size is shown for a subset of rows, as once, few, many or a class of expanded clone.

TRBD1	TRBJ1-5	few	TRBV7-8	CASSPEGGQQPQHF	TGTGCCAGCAGCCCCGAAGGGGGCCAGCAGCCCCAGCATTTT
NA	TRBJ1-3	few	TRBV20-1	CSASWAGSGNTIYF	TGCAGTGCTAGCTGGGCCGGCTCTGGAAACACCATATATTTT
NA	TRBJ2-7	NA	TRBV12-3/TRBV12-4	CASSFQGIPYEQYF	TGTGCCAGCAGTTTTCAGGGGATCCCCTACGAGCAGTACTTC
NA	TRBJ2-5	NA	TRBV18	CASSPPIAEETQYF	TGTGCCAGCTCACCACCAATAGCGGAAGAGACCCAGTACTTC
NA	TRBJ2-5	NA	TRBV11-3	CASSPGGTQTQYF	TGTGCCAGCAGCCCAGGAGGGACTCAGACCCAGTACTTC
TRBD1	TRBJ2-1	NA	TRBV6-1	CASSEDREAYNEQFF	TGTGCCAGCAGTGAGGACAGGGAGGCCTACAATGAGCAGTTCTTC
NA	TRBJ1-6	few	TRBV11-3	CASSSTVNSPLHF	TGTGCCAGCAGCTCGACCGTTAATTCACCCCTCCACTTT
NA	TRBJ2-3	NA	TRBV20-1	CSASIRATDTQYF	TGCAGTGCTAGTATTCGCGCCACAGATACGCAGTATTTT
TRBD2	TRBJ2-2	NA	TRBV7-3	CASSLMGGPGGELFF	TGTGCCAGCAGTCTTATGGGAGGGCCAGGCGGGGAGCTGTTTTTT
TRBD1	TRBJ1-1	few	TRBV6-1	CASSIPQGAPTEAFF	TGTGCCAGCAGTATACCCCAGGGGGCGCCTACTGAAGCTTTCTTT
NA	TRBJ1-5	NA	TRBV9	CASSVGGGRLEPQHF	TGTGCCAGCAGCGTAGGGGGGGGACGGTTGGAGCCCCAGCATTTT
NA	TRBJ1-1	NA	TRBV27	CASSPGHGGQERAFF	TGTGCCAGCAGCCCTGGTCACGGCGGGCAAGAGCGAGCTTTCTTT
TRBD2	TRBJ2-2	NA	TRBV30	CAWTGGNTGELFF	TGTGCCTGGACGGGGGGAAACACCGGGGAGCTGTTTTTT
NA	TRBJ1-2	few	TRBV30	CAWSDGTYGGYTF	TGTGCCTGGAGTGATGGGACTTATGGGGGCTACACCTTC
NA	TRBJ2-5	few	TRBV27	CASSLDGTPQETQYF	TGTGCCAGCAGTTTGGATGGGACCCCCCAAGAGACCCAGTACTTC
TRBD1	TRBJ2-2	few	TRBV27	CASSSFLRFGQGAGELFF	TGTGCCAGCAGTTCCTTCCTGCGCTTCGGACAGGGGGCCGGGGAGCTGTTTTTT
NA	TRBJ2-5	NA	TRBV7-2	CASSLWGLVGETQYF	TGTGCCAGCAGCTTATGGGGCCTGGTAGGGGAGACCCAGTACTTC
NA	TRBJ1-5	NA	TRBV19	CASRTGRTDHQPQHF	TGTGCCAGTAGGACCGGGAGGACCGATCATCAGCCCCAGCATTTT
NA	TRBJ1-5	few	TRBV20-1	CSARRGSENQPQHF	TGCAGTGCCCGGCGGGGGTCAGAGAATCAGCCCCAGCATTTT
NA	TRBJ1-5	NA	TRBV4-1	CASSQVARQQPQHF	TGCGCCAGCAGCCAAGTTGCAAGGCAACAGCCCCAGCATTTT
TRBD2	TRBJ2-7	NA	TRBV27	CASSTLGLAGVEQYF	TGTGCCAGCAGTACTTTGGGACTAGCGGGAGTCGAGCAGTACTTC
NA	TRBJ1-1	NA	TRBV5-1	CASSLAPGTGTEAFF	TGCGCCAGCAGCTTGGCCCCGGGGACGGGCACTGAAGCTTTCTTT
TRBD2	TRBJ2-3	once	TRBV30	CAWTPGLAGTDTQYF	TGTGCCTGGACCCCGGGACTAGCGGGCACAGATACGCAGTATTTT
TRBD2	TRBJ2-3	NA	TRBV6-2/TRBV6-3	CASSSVAGAGADTQYF	TGTGCCAGCAGTTCCGTAGCGGGAGCAGGTGCAGATACGCAGTATTTT
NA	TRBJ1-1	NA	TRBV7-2	CASSPNNPSGRGGRSEAFF	TGTGCCAGCAGCCCGAATAACCCCTCAGGGAGGGGGGGACGGTCTGAAGCTTTCTTT
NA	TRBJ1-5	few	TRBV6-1	CASRLIGRSNQPQHF	TGTGCCAGCAGACTTATTGGACGGAGCAATCAGCCCCAGCATTTT
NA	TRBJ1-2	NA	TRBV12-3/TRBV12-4	CASSVTGQNYGYTF	TGTGCCAGCAGTGTGACGGGACAAAACTATGGCTACACCTTC
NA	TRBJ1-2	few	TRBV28	CASSPPYWVSNEMRGYTF	TGTGCCAGCAGCCCCCCTTATTGGGTATCGAATGAGATGAGAGGCTACACCTTC